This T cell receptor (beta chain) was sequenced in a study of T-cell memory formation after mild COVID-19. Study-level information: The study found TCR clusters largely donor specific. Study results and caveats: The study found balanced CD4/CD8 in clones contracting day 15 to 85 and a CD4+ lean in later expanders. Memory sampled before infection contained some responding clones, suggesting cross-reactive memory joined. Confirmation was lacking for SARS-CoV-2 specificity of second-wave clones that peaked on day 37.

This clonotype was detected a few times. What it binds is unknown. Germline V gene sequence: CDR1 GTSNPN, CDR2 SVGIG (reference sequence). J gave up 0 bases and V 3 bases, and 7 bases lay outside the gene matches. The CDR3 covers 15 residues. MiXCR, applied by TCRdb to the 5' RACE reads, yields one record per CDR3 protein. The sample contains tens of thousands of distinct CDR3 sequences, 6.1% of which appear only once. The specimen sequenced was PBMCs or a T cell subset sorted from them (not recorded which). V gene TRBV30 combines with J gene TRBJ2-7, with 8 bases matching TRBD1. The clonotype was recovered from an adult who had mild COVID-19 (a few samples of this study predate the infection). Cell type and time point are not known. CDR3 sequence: CAWSGRQGISYEQYF. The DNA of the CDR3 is TGTGCCTGGAGCGGTCGACAGGGGATCTCCTACGAGCAGTACTTC.